This TCR beta chain derives from a study of Graves' ophthalmopathy and Graves' hyperthyroidism. In the study overall: The term stable hyperthyroidism indicated an absence of ophthalmopathy within 18 months of follow-up.

RNA served as the template for amplifying TCR beta CDR3 regions. Investigators did first-round RT-PCR with HTBI primers, then second-round multiplex PCR. One entry per CDR3 protein, called by TCRdb with MiXCR from the multiplex PCR reads. The sample lists over a million distinct CDR3 sequences, less than 45% seen once, with roughly 11% in the top ten. Findings of the study overall: Ophthalmopathy progression cases were predicted by the model with 70.59% sensitivity and more than 72% specificity. Blood also harbored most expanded thyroid clonotypes above 0.001 frequency.

This clonotype showed up just a few times. What it binds is unknown. The sequence was obtained from an adult man with Graves' hyperthyroidism. Sequencing input: peripheral blood or thyroid tissue (not recorded which).

This chain's CDR3 is CASSWTLGQGGTEAFF. The CDR3 DNA reads TGTGCCAGCAGCTGGACCCTAGGACAGGGTGGAACTGAAGCTTTCTTT. The gene calls are TRBV5-8 and TRBJ1-1; 8 positions agree with TRBD1. Germline assignment: CDR1 SGHTS and CDR2 YDEGEE. Unmatched junction bases numbered 12, after V lost 3 bases and J lost 5 bases. The CDR3 covers 16 residues.